The 7 T cell receptor beta chains below were found in one sample sequenced in a study of molecular identifiers for immune sequencing clone quantification. TCRdb called the PCR reads again in MiXCR, with one record for every CDR3 protein. The sample includes some 580,000 distinct CDR3 sequences, 25% of them seen just once. Material for sequencing was naive CD8+ T cells from blood, with Jurkat cell RNA spiked in. This sample's subset: FACS-sorted CD8+CD4-CCR7+CD45RA+ naive T cells. Receptor source: a human donor in good health. Some libraries in this study had Jurkat cell RNA spiked in.

This clonotype has just a few counts. The chain is built from TRBV20-1 and TRBJ2-7; perhaps TRBD2 as D (6 bases). Trimming stripped 2 bases from V and 3 bases from J, with 11 bases between. Per germline, CDR1 DFQATT and CDR2 SNEGSKA (reference sequence). CDR3 length equals 13 residues. The CDR3 sequence: CSARHPGDYEQYF. CDR3 nucleotides: TGCAGTGCTAGACATCCGGGGGACTACGAGCAGTACTTC.

As for this clonotype: With a much larger clone just one base away, this may be a read error. The V and J genes are TRBV27 and TRBJ2-3, with TRBD2 matching 8 bases. The CDR3 totals 17 residues. The ends lost 5 bases at V and 0 bases at J; junction bases unmatched: 10. Germline V CDR1 and CDR2: MNHEY, SMNVEV (reference sequence). Written as DNA, the CDR3 is TGTGCCAGCAGTCCATGGGTGCCTAGCGGGAGCACAGATACGCAGTATTTT. It encodes CASSPWVPSGSTDTQYF.

The chain is built from TRBV28 and TRBJ1-2; 11 nucleotides match TRBD1. Germline V CDR1 and CDR2: MDHEN, SYDVKM. J was trimmed by 3 bases and V by 2 bases; bases with no gene match: 5. The CDR3 is 16 amino acids. As DNA, the CDR3 is TGTGCCAGCAGTTTACCGGGACAGGGGGTTGACTATGGCTACACCTTC. This gives the protein CASSLPGQGVDYGYTF.

This clonotype has just a few counts. The chain links TRBV27 to TRBJ2-7; TRBD2 might be the D (7 bases). Trimming left V 7 bases short and J 7 bases short, with 20 bases between. Germline values: CDR1 MNHEY, CDR2 SMNVEV (reference sequence). CDR3 length equals 14 residues. The CDR3 is CASTGPGGPREQYF. The CDR3 coding sequence is TGTGCCAGCACCGGGCCGGGGGGCCCGCGGGAGCAGTACTTC.

This clonotype was picked up a small number of times. A much larger clone differs by one base, so this may be a read error. This chain links TRBV13 with TRBJ2-3; 14 bases are a match to TRBD2. V shed 8 bases, J shed 4 bases, and the junction held 5 bases outside the gene matches. The CDR3 extends over 15 amino acids. The germline CDR1 and CDR2 sequences are PRHDT and FYEKMQ (reference sequence). CDR3 coding DNA: TGTGCCAGCGGGACTAGCGGGGGCTCGGCAGATACGCAGTATTTT. It is translated as CASGTSGGSADTQYF.

CDR3 DNA sequence: TGTGCCAGCAGCTTAATCCCTAACCCGGCAGGGCCTTACGAGCAGTACTTC. This translates into CASSLIPNPAGPYEQYF. This chain joins TRBV11-2 and TRBJ2-7, with a tentative D call TRBD1 (5 bases). Germline CDR1 SGHAT, CDR2 FQNNGV. This CDR3 region has 17 residues. V was shortened by 2 bases and J by 4 bases, with 21 bases between the two germline ends.

The chain couples TRBV28 to TRBJ2-2, with D unclear. The CDR3 is made up of 18 amino acids. With 2 bases removed from V and 3 bases from J, the gap between germline ends came to 19 bases. The germline gives CDR1 MDHEN, CDR2 SYDVKM. CDR3 nucleotide sequence: TGTGCCAGCAGTTTAGCGTCGGTTGTCGGAGAATACACCGGGGAGCTGTTTTTT. It codes for CASSLASVVGEYTGELFF.